This T cell receptor beta chain comes out of a study of Ad26.COV2.S vaccination and SARS-CoV-2 variants. TCRdb keeps only in-frame clones here, not all; method: immunoSEQ multiplex PCR. The table shows about 260,000 clones, with roughly nine tenths occurring only once. Stated treatment: some 19 received Ad26.COV2.S at low or high dose, single or two shots; several received placebo; per-sample allocation not given. Repertoires come from day 63 after the first vaccine or placebo injection. A Boston adult aged 18-55 years was the donor. The sample holds a few counts of this clone. The J segment lost 7 bases and the V segment lost 6 bases, leaving 4 bases of the junction unmatched. Germline V gene lookup returns CDR1 SNHLY and CDR2 FYNNEI. The CDR3 is 13 amino acids.

This clonotype originated in a person between 18 and 65 years old who received the Ad26.COV2.S COVID-19 vaccine or a placebo. Sequenced here: peripheral blood, sampled in a trial of Ad26.COV2.S vaccine versus placebo. V is TRBV2 and J is TRBJ2-7, with 12 bases that match TRBD1. CDR3 amino acids: CASRGQGAGEQYF. CDR3 nucleotide sequence: TGTGCCAGCAGGGGACAGGGGGCAGGGGAGCAGTACTTC. The whole variable domain, filled in from reference TRBV2 and TRBJ2-7, reads EPEVTQTPSHQVTQMGQEVILRCVPISNHLYFYWYRQILGQKVEFLVSFYNNEISEKSEIFDDQFSVERPDGSNFTLKIRSTKLEDSAMYFCASRGQGAGEQYFGPGTRLTVT.